This TCR beta chain is from a study of T cells after somatic rescue of genetic block. The V end was cut by 6 bases, the J end by 0 bases, with 2 bases between. The CDR3 spans 11 residues. The germline V gene has CDR1 MNHEY and CDR2 SMNVEV (reference sequence). Sequenced by immunoSEQ multiplex PCR; TCRdb stores in-frame clones only, minus some. Of around 67,000 clones listed, under 95% are singletons. The chain joins TRBV27 to TRBJ2-5; D remains ambiguous. The receptor comes from a man aged 35 to 55. Sequencing was performed on peripheral blood mononuclear cells (PBMCs). CDR3 sequence: CASRYQETQYF. CDR3 DNA: TGTGCCAGCAGGTACCAAGAGACCCAGTACTTC.